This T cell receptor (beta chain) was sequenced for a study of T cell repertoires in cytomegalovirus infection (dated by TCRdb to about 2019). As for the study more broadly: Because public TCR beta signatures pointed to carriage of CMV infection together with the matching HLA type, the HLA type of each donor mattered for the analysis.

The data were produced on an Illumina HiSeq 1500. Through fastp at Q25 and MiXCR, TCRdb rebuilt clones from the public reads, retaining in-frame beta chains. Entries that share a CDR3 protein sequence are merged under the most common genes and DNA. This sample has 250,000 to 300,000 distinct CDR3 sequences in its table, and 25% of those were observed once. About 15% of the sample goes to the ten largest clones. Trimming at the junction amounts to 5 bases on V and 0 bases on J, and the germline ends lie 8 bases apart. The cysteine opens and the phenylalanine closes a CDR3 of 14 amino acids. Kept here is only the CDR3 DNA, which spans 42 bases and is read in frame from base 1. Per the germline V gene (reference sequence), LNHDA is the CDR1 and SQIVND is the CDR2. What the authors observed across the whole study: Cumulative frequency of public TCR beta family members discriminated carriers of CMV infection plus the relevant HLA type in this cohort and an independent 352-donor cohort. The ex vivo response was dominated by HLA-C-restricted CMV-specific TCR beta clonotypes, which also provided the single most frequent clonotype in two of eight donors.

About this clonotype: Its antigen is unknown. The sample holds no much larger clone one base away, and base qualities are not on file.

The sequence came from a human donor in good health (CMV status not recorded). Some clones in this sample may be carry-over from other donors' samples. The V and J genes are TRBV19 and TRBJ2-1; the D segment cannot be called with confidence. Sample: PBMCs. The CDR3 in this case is CASSDANSYNEQFF. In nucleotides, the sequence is TGTGCCAGTAGTGACGCAAACTCCTACAATGAGCAGTTCTTC.